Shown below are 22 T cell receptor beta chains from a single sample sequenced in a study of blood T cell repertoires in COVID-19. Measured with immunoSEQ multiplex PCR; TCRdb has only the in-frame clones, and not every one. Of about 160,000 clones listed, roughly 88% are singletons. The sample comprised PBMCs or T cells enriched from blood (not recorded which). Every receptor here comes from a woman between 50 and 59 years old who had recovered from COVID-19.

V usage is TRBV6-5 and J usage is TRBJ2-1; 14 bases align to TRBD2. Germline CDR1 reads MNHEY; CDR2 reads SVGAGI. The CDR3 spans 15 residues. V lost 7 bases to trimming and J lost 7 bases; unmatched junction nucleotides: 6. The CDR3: CASTLGTSGGNEQFF. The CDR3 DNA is TGTGCCAGCACCCTGGGGACTAGCGGGGGAAATGAGCAGTTCTTC.

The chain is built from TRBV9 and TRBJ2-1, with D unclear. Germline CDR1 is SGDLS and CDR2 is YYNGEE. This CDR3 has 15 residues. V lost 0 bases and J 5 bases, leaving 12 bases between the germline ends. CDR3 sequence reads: CASSVEGSDNNEQFF. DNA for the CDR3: TGTGCCAGCAGCGTAGAAGGCAGCGATAACAATGAGCAGTTCTTC.

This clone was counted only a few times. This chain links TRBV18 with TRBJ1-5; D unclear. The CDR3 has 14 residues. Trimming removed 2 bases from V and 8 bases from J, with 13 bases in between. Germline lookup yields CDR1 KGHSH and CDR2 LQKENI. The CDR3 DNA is TGTGCCAGCTCACCAGCGTCCGGGAGAAAGCCCCAGCATTTT. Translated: CASSPASGRKPQHF.

CDR3: CASSYEGGLDTGELFF. CDR3 sequence (DNA): TGTGCCAGCAGTTACGAAGGGGGACTAGACACCGGGGAGCTGTTTTTT. This chain uses TRBV6-5 with TRBJ2-2; 8 nucleotides line up with TRBD2. Germline CDR1 and CDR2: MNHEY and SVGAGI. CDR3 size: 16 residues. V dropped 2 bases and J dropped 3; count of bases not matched to a gene: 5.

The CDR3 DNA reads as TGTGCCAGCAGCTTAATGCTAGCGGGGGGACGGGAGACCCAGTACTTC. Translation: CASSLMLAGGRETQYF. V and J are TRBV11-3 and TRBJ2-5, with 11 nucleotides matching TRBD2. V was pared by 2 bases and J by 5 bases, with 7 bases of the junction left unmatched. This CDR3 region has 16 residues. The germline gives CDR1 SGHNT, CDR2 YENEEA.

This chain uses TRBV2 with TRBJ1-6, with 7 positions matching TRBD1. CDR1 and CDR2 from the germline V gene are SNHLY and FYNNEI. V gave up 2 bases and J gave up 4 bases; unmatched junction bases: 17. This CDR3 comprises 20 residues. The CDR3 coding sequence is TGTGCCAGCAGTGAAAGGGGGCAGGGCCAAGGATCGGGATATAATTCACCCCTCCACTTT. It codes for CASSERGQGQGSGYNSPLHF. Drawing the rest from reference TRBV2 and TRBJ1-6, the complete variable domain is EPEVTQTPSHQVTQMGQEVILRCVPISNHLYFYWYRQILGQKVEFLVSFYNNEISEKSEIFDDQFSVERPDGSNFTLKIRSTKLEDSAMYFCASSERGQGQGSGYNSPLHFGNGTRLTVT.

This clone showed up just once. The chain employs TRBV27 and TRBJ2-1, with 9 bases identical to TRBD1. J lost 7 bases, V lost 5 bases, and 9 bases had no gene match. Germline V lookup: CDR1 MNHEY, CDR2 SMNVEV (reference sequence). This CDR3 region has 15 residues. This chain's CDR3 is CASSPRRTGDNEQFF. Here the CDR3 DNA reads TGTGCCAGCAGTCCACGCCGGACAGGGGATAATGAGCAGTTCTTC.

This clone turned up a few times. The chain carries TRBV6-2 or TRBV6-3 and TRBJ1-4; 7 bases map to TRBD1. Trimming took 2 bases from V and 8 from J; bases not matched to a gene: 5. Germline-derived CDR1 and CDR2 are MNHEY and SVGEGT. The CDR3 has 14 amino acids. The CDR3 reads CASSYRDRDEKLFF. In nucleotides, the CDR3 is TGTGCCAGCAGTTACCGTGACAGGGACGAAAAACTGTTTTTT.

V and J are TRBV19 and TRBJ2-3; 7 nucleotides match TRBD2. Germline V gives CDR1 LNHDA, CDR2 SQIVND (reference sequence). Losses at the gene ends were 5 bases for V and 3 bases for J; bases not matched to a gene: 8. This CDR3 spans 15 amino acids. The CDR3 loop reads CASSLLAGVTDTQYF. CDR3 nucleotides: TGTGCCAGTAGTCTCTTAGCGGGTGTGACAGATACGCAGTATTTT. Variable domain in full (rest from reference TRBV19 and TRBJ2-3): DGGITQSPKYLFRKEGQNVTLSCEQNLNHDAMYWYRQDPGQGLRLIYYSQIVNDFQKGDIAEGYSVSREKKESFPLTVTSAQKNPTAFYLCASSLLAGVTDTQYFGPGTRLTVL.

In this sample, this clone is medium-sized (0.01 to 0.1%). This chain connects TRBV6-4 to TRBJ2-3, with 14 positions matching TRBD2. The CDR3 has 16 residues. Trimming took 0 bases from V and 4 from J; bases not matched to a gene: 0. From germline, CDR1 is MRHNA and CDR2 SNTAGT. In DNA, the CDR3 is TGTGCCAGCAGTGACTCGACTAGCGGGGGGGCAGATACGCAGTATTTT. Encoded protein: CASSDSTSGGADTQYF.

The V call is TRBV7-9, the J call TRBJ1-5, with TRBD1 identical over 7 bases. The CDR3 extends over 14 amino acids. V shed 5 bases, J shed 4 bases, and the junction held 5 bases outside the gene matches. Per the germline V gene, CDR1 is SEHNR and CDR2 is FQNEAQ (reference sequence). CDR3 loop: CASSRQGENQPQHF. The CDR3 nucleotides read TGTGCCAGCAGCCGACAGGGCGAAAATCAGCCCCAGCATTTT.

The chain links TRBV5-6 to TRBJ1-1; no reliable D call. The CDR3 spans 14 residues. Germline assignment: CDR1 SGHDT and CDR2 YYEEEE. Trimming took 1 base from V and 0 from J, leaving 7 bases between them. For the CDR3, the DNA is TGTGCCAGCAGCTTGCCTAACCTGAACACTGAAGCTTTCTTT. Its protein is CASSLPNLNTEAFF.

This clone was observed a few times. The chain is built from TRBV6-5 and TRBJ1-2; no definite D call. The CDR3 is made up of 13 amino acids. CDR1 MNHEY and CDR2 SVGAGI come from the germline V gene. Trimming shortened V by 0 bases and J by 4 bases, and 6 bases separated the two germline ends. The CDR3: CASSYSELYGYTF. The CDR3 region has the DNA TGTGCCAGCAGTTACTCTGAGCTCTATGGCTACACCTTC.

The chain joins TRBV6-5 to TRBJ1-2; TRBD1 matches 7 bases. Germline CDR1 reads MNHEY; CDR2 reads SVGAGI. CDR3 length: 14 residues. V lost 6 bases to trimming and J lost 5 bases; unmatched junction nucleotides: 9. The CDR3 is CASRPTGVGYGYTF. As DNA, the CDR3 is TGTGCCAGCAGACCCACAGGGGTAGGGTATGGCTACACCTTC.

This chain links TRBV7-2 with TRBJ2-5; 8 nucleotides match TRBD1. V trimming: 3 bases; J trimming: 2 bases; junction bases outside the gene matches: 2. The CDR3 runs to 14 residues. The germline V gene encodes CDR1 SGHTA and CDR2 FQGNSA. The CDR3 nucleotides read TGTGCCAGCAGCTTCCGGGACAGGCAAGAGACCCAGTACTTC. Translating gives CASSFRDRQETQYF.

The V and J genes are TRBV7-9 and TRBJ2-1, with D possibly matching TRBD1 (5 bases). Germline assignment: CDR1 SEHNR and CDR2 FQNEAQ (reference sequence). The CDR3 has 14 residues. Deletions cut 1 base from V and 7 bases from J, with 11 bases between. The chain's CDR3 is CASSLDQGRNEQFF. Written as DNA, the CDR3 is TGTGCCAGCAGCTTAGATCAGGGAAGGAATGAGCAGTTCTTC.

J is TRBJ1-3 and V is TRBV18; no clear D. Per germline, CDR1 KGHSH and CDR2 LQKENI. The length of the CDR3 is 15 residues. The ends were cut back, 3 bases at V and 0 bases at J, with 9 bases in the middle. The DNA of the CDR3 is TGTGCCAGCTCACCGCGAGGGTCCTCTGGAAACACCATATATTTT. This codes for CASSPRGSSGNTIYF.

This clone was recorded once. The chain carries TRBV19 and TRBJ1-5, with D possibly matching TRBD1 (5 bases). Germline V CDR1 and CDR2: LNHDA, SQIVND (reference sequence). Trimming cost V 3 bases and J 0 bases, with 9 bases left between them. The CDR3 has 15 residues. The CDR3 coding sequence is TGTGCCAGTAGTATTGGGGCAGCTAGCAATCAGCCCCAGCATTTT. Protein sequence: CASSIGAASNQPQHF.

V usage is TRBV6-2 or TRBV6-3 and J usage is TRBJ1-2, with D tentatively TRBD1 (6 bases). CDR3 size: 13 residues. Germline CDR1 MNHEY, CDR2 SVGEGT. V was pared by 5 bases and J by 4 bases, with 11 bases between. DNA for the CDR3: TGTGCCAGCAGTCAGGACAGTTTCTATGGCTACACCTTC. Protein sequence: CASSQDSFYGYTF.

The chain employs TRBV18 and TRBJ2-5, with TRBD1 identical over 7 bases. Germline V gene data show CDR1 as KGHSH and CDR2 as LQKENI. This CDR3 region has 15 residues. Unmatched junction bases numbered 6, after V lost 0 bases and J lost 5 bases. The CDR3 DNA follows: TGTGCCAGCTCACCACCGTCAGGGGGATGGGAGACCCAGTACTTC. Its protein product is CASSPPSGGWETQYF. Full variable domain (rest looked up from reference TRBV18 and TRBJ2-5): NAGVMQNPRHLVRRRGQEARLRCSPMKGHSHVYWYRQLPEEGLKFMVYLQKENIIDESGMPKERFSAEFPKEGPSILRIQQVVRGDSAAYFCASSPPSGGWETQYFGPGTRLLVL.

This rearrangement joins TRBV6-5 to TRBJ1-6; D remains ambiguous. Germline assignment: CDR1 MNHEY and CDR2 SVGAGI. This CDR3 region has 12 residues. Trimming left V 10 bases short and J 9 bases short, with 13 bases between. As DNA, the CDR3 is TGTGCCAAAGACACCCGTTGTTCACCCCTCCACTTT. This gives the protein CAKDTRCSPLHF.

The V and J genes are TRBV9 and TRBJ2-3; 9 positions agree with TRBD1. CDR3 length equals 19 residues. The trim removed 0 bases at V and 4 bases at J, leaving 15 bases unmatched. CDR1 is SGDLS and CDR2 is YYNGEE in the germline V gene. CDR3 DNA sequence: TGTGCCAGCAGCGTAGAAGGGCTTTCCGGGACAGGGAGGCCAGATACGCAGTATTTT. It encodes CASSVEGLSGTGRPDTQYF.